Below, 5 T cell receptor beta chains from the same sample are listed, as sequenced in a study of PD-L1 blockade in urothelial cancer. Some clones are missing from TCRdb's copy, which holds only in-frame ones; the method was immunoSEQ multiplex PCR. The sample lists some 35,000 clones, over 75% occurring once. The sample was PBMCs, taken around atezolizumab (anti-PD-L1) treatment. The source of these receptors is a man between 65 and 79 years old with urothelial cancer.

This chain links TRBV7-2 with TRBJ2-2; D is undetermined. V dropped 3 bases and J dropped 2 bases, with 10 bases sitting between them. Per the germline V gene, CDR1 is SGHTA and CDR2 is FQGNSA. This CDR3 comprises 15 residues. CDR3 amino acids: CASSFYSGNTGELFF. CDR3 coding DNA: TGTGCCAGCAGCTTTTATTCAGGCAACACCGGGGAGCTGTTTTTT. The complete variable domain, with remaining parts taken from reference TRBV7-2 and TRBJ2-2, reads GAGVSQSPSNKVTEKGKDVELRCDPISGHTALYWYRQSLGQGLEFLIYFQGNSAPDKSGLPSDRFSAERTGGSVSTLTIQRTQQEDSAVYLCASSFYSGNTGELFFGEGSRLTVL.

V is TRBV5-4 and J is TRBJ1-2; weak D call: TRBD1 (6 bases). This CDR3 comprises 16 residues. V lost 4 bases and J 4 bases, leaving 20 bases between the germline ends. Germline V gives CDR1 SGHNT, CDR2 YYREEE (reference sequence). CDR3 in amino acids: CASSMLNRETSYGYTF. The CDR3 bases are TGTGCCAGCAGCATGCTGAACAGGGAAACTAGCTATGGCTACACCTTC.

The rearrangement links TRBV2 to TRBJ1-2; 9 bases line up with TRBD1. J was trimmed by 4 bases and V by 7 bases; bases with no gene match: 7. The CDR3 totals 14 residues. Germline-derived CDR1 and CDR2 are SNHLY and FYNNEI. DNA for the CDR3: TGTGCCAGCACACAGGGGGCAAACTCCTATGGCTACACCTTC. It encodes CASTQGANSYGYTF.

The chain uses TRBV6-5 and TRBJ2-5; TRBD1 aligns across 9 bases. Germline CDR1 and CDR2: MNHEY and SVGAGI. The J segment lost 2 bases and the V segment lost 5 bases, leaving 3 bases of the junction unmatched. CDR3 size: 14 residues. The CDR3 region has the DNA TGTGCCAGCAGTCGGACAGGGGTGCAAGAGACCCAGTACTTC. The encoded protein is CASSRTGVQETQYF.

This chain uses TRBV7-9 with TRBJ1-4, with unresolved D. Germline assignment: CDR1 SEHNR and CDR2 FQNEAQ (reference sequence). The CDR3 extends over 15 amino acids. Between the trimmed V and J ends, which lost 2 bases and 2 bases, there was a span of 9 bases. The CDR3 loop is CASSLTSRTNEKLFF. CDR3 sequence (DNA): TGTGCCAGCAGCTTAACTTCGAGGACTAATGAAAAACTGTTTTTT.